Listed here are 16 T cell receptor beta chains from one sample, sequenced in a study of regulatory T cells in long-lasting Graves disease. The time point was: newly diagnosed GD, antithyroid drugs for less than 3 months. Construction of the TCR library relied on RNA isolated from PBMCs. Sequencing libraries for TCR beta were prepared with iRepertoire HTBI primers and Arm-PCR of CDR3 regions. TCRdb re-derived calls from the multiplex PCR reads in MiXCR, one entry per CDR3 protein. The table includes about 440,000 distinct CDR3 sequences, more than 13% detected once. These same data were also listed under a study on T cells in Graves' hyperthyroidism and ophthalmopathy.

The starting material was peripheral blood mononuclear cells (PBMCs), obtained at new diagnosis, from a patient treated with antithyroid drugs. The receptors here all came from a woman in her 30s with Graves disease.

In this sample, this clonotype turned up many times. This chain connects TRBV5-1 to TRBJ1-2; no firm D call. Trimming shortened V by 1 base and J by 1 base, and 8 bases separated the two germline ends. There are 14 residues in the CDR3. Germline CDR1 is SGHRS and CDR2 is YFSETQ. DNA of the CDR3: TGCGCCAGCAGCTTGCCTGGACGTAACTATGGCTACACCTTC. Its translation: CASSLPGRNYGYTF.

This clonotype appeared a few times. This likely reflects a read error, since a far larger clone is one base away. The V and J genes are TRBV6-1 and TRBJ2-7; TRBD1 might be the D (6 bases). The CDR3 sequence is 14 residues long. Trimming took 7 bases from V and 7 from J, leaving 20 bases between them. The germline V gene encodes CDR1 MNHNS and CDR2 SASEGT. The CDR3 DNA is TGTGCCAGCATTTCCCAGGGGCCCTACAATGAGCAGTACTTC. This codes for CASISQGPYNEQYF.

This chain links TRBV4-1 with TRBJ1-6, with a weak D call TRBD1 (5 bases). With 1 base removed from V and 10 bases from J, the gap between germline ends came to 14 bases. The CDR3 totals 15 residues. CDR1 MGHRA and CDR2 YSYEKL come from the germline V gene. CDR3 residues: CASSQVAGSGSPLHF. CDR3 DNA: TGCGCCAGCAGCCAAGTGGCAGGGTCTGGCTCACCCCTCCACTTT.

J is TRBJ1-6 and V is TRBV6-2 or TRBV6-3; D is perhaps TRBD1 (5 bases). The germline gives CDR1 MNHEY, CDR2 SVGEGT. CDR3 length: 17 residues. The V gene lost 8 bases and the J gene lost 6 bases, with 23 bases spanning the gap. The CDR3 DNA reads as TGTGCCAGCCGAGCGGGAGGGGTCGTAGGGATTAATTCACCCCTCCACTTT. Translation: CASRAGGVVGINSPLHF.

The sample holds many counts of this clonotype. This CDR3 reads CASSYLPSGTGGYEQYF. Here the CDR3 DNA reads TGTGCCAGCAGTTACCTCCCCTCCGGGACAGGGGGCTACGAGCAGTACTTC. The chain combines TRBV6-2 or TRBV6-3 with TRBJ2-7; 11 positions match TRBD1. Trimming cost V 2 bases and J 3 bases; bases outside gene matches: 9. Germline V gene sequence: CDR1 MNHEY, CDR2 SVGEGT. CDR3 length: 17 residues.

The chain joins TRBV20-1 to TRBJ1-1; TRBD1 might be the D (6 bases). The CDR3 has 14 amino acids. From germline, CDR1 is DFQATT and CDR2 SNEGSKA (reference sequence). V was pared by 6 bases and J by 2 bases, with 16 bases between. The CDR3 loop is CSAQAYRDNTEAFF. In DNA, the CDR3 is TGCAGTGCGCAGGCCTACAGGGATAACACTGAAGCTTTCTTT.

This clonotype has a count of ten or more. The chain carries TRBV6-5 and TRBJ2-1, with a tentative D call TRBD2 (5 bases). The CDR3 is 18 residues long. In germline, CDR1 is MNHEY, CDR2 SVGAGI. V lost 0 bases to trimming and J lost 5 bases, with 20 bases between them. The CDR3 DNA reads TGTGCCAGCAGTTACTCCAACCCCGCCCCTGCGGGTAACAATGAGCAGTTCTTC. The encoded protein is CASSYSNPAPAGNNEQFF.

This clonotype was detected ten times or more. The chain joins TRBV15 to TRBJ2-3; TRBD1 agrees at 11 bases. CDR3 length: 16 residues. J gave up 4 bases and V 3 bases, and 6 bases lay outside the gene matches. From germline, CDR1 is LNHNV and CDR2 YYDKDF (reference sequence). The CDR3 here is CATSSTKGQGADTQYF. The CDR3 DNA reads as TGTGCCACCAGCAGTACAAAGGGACAGGGGGCAGATACGCAGTATTTT.

Notes on this clonotype: This sequence is one base from a far larger clone and is likely a read error. V gene TRBV5-1 combines with J gene TRBJ2-7, with TRBD2 matching over 12 bases. The ends lost 5 bases at V and 7 bases at J; junction bases unmatched: 13. The CDR3 runs 16 residues. The germline V gene has CDR1 SGHRS and CDR2 YFSETQ. The CDR3 region is CASRPTSGRIYNEQYF. The DNA for the CDR3 is TGCGCCAGCAGGCCTACTAGCGGGAGGATCTACAATGAGCAGTACTTC. The full variable domain, in which reference TRBV5-1 and TRBJ2-7 provide the parts outside the CDR3, is KAGVTQTPRYLIKTRGQQVTLSCSPISGHRSVSWYQQTPGQGLQFLFEYFSETQRNKGNFPGRFSGRQFSNSRSEMNVSTLELGDSALYLCASRPTSGRIYNEQYFGPGTRLTVT.

This clonotype was seen repeatedly, ten times or more. The chain is built from TRBV4-1 and TRBJ1-1; D is unclear. The length of the CDR3 is 15 residues. The V end lost 1 base, the J end lost 1 base, and 10 bases lay between the germline ends. CDR1 is MGHRA and CDR2 is YSYEKL in the germline V gene. CDR3 DNA sequence: TGCGCCAGCAGCCAAGGACGGCAGAAGAACACTGAAGCTTTCTTT. Its translation: CASSQGRQKNTEAFF.

The sample holds many counts of this clonotype. CDR3 bases: TGTGCCAGCAGCCGCCTGCGGGCCGATGAGCAGTTCTTC. This gives the protein CASSRLRADEQFF. The J gene is TRBJ2-1, the V gene TRBV11-1; maybe TRBD2 (5 bases). Trimming shortened V by 5 bases and J by 8 bases, and 13 bases separated the two germline ends. The germline V gene has CDR1 SGHAT and CDR2 FQDESV (reference sequence). The CDR3 loop spans 13 amino acids.

In this sample, this clonotype turned up many times. The chain carries TRBV27 and TRBJ2-5; possibly TRBD1 or TRBD2 for D (6 bases each). This CDR3 is built from 13 residues. Germline loops: CDR1 MNHEY, CDR2 SMNVEV (reference sequence). The V end was cut by 6 bases, the J end by 5 bases, with 13 bases between. The CDR3 region is CASRMGGGETQYF. In DNA form, the CDR3 reads TGTGCCAGCAGAATGGGGGGCGGGGAGACCCAGTACTTC.

The chain has TRBV2 and TRBJ1-3; no firm D call. Trimming took off 0 bases at V and 5 bases at J, with 8 bases between the two ends. This CDR3 spans 14 amino acids. Germline lookup yields CDR1 SNHLY and CDR2 FYNNEI. The DNA of the CDR3 is TGTGCCAGCAGTGAAGCAGCGGCGAGAAACACCATATATTTT. Translated: CASSEAAARNTIYF.

This clonotype came up many times. The chain carries TRBV12-3 or TRBV12-4 and TRBJ1-3; no clear D gene. The V end lost 8 bases, the J end lost 1 base, and 3 bases lay between the germline ends. This CDR3 has 11 residues. The CDR3 protein is CASGSGNTIYF. CDR3 sequence (DNA): TGTGCCAGCGGATCTGGAAACACCATATATTTT.

The sample holds a few counts of this clonotype. This chain connects TRBV28 to TRBJ2-7; D is perhaps TRBD2 (6 bases). This CDR3 spans 17 amino acids. V lost 3 bases, J lost 5 bases, and 23 bases lay in between. The germline gives CDR1 MDHEN, CDR2 SYDVKM. CDR3 region: CASSFSYDTWEDDEQYF. The CDR3 bases are TGTGCCAGCAGTTTTAGTTACGACACCTGGGAGGATGACGAGCAGTACTTC.

This clonotype was detected many times. This chain joins TRBV6-2 or TRBV6-3 and TRBJ1-4; 9 bases match TRBD1. The CDR3 sequence is 14 residues long. V was pared by 7 bases and J by 6 bases, with 6 bases of the junction left unmatched. The germline V gene has CDR1 MNHEY and CDR2 SVGEGT. CDR3 sequence reads: CASIPHRGHEKLFF. As DNA, the CDR3 is TGTGCCAGCATTCCTCACAGGGGGCATGAAAAACTGTTTTTT.